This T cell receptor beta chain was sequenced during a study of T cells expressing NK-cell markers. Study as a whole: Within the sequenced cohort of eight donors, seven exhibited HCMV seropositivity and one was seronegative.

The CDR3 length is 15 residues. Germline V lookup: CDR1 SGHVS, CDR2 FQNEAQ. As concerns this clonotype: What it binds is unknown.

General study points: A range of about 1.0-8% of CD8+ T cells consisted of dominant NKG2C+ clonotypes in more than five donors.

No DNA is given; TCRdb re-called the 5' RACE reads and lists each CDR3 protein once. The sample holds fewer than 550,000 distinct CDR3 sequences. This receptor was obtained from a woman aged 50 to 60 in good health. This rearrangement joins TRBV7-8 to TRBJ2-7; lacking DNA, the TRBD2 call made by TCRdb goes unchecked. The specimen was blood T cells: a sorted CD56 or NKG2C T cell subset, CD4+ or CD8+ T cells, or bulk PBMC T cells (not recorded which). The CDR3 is CASSLPGLAVYEQYF.